The 27 T cell receptor beta chains presented below share a single source sample, sequenced in a study of T cell repertoires in cytomegalovirus infection. TCRdb reprocessed the reads with MiXCR, giving one entry per CDR3 protein. The profile shows some 940,000 distinct CDR3 sequences, approximately 31% of them singletons. No cognate antigen is known for these TCRs. Here the sequenced sample was cultured CD8+ T cells from PBMCs, taken from culture after CMV antigen stimulation. The source is a human donor in good health (CMV status not recorded). Some clones in this sample may be carry-over from other donors' samples.

The chain employs TRBV11-2 and TRBJ1-1, with no clear D. Trimming stripped 6 bases from V and 2 bases from J, with 7 bases between. Germline assignment: CDR1 SGHAT and CDR2 FQNNGV. This CDR3 comprises 12 residues. The CDR3 loop reads CASSYDNTEAFF. The DNA for the CDR3 is TGTGCCAGCAGTTACGACAACACTGAAGCTTTCTTT.

The sample holds a few counts of this clonotype. This chain joins TRBV14 and TRBJ1-2, with 9 bases fitting TRBD1. The V segment lost 4 bases and the J segment 6 bases; nucleotides outside the gene matches: 12. In germline, CDR1 is SGHDN, CDR2 FVKESK. The CDR3 is made up of 16 amino acids. CDR3 nucleotides: TGTGCCAGCAGCCTCTCCGGGACAGGGCTACCCGATGGCTACACCTTC. It yields the protein CASSLSGTGLPDGYTF.

This chain uses TRBV28 with TRBJ1-2; D gene unclear. Deletions cut 5 bases from V and 4 bases from J, with 5 bases between. Germline lookup yields CDR1 MDHEN and CDR2 SYDVKM. CDR3 size: 11 residues. For the CDR3, the DNA is TGTGCCAGCAGTGAGACCTATGGCTACACCTTC. It yields the protein CASSETYGYTF.

This clonotype has only a few counts. The chain employs TRBV10-3 and TRBJ1-2, with no clear D. The V and J ends lost 1 base and 2 bases respectively, with 8 bases between them. The CDR3 extends over 14 amino acids. The germline V gene encodes CDR1 ENHRY and CDR2 SYGVKD. This chain's CDR3 is CAISEYPPNYGYTF. The CDR3 DNA is TGTGCCATCAGTGAGTACCCTCCGAACTATGGCTACACCTTC.

The chain links TRBV28 to TRBJ2-1; 10 bases align to TRBD2. Germline V gives CDR1 MDHEN, CDR2 SYDVKM. V dropped 3 bases and J dropped 2; count of bases not matched to a gene: 4. The CDR3 contains 16 residues. The DNA of the CDR3 is TGTGCCAGCAGTTTCGTAGCGGGGGGACCCTACAATGAGCAGTTCTTC. This gives the protein CASSFVAGGPYNEQFF. The full variable domain, its missing parts supplied by reference TRBV28 and TRBJ2-1, is DVKVTQSSRYLVKRTGEKVFLECVQDMDHENMFWYRQDPGLGLRLIYFSYDVKMKEKGDIPEGYSVSREKKERFSLILESASTNQTSMYLCASSFVAGGPYNEQFFGPGTRLTVL.

The chain combines TRBV20-1 with TRBJ1-2, with D tentatively TRBD1 (6 bases). CDR1 and CDR2 from the germline V gene are DFQATT and SNEGSKA (reference sequence). The CDR3 covers 12 residues. Trimming shortened V by 3 bases and J by 3 bases, and 8 bases separated the two germline ends. The CDR3 is CSAREGDYGYTF. CDR3 DNA: TGCAGTGCTAGGGAGGGGGACTATGGCTACACCTTC.

The table lists this clonotype with many counts. The rearrangement uses TRBV7-9 and TRBJ2-1; D gene uncertain. Trimming removed 5 bases at V and 0 bases at J, with 8 bases between. The CDR3 sequence is 14 residues long. CDR1 and CDR2 from the germline V gene are SEHNR and FQNEAQ (reference sequence). The CDR3 spells CASSRMSSYNEQFF. The CDR3 coding sequence is TGTGCCAGCAGCCGCATGAGCTCCTACAATGAGCAGTTCTTC.

The rearrangement links TRBV7-9 to TRBJ2-1; 8 bases are shared with TRBD1. V lost 6 bases and J lost 6; bases outside the gene matches: 10. CDR3 length: 15 residues. CDR1 is SEHNR, CDR2 FQNEAQ, per germline (reference sequence). The CDR3 region is CASSPRDRSPNEQFF. The CDR3 bases are TGTGCCAGCAGTCCCCGGGACAGGAGCCCCAATGAGCAGTTCTTC.

This clonotype came up a few times. The V call is TRBV6-6, the J call TRBJ2-3, with TRBD2 as a possible D gene (7 bases). The CDR3 loop spans 16 amino acids. The germline V gene encodes CDR1 MNHNY and CDR2 SVGAGI (reference sequence). Trimming took off 2 bases at V and 1 base at J, with 13 bases between the two ends. The CDR3, as DNA: TGTGCCAGCAGTTACGCCTCGGGGGGCCGCACAGATACGCAGTATTTT. Translated: CASSYASGGRTDTQYF.

The V and J genes are TRBV6-2 or TRBV6-3 and TRBJ1-5, with D perhaps matching TRBD1 (5 bases). Germline CDR1 and CDR2: MNHEY and SVGEGT. The CDR3 length is 14 residues. V was cut by 9 bases and J by 0 bases, with 12 bases left in between. CDR3 loop: CASEQEYSNQPQHF. The CDR3 DNA sequence: TGTGCCAGTGAACAGGAATATAGCAATCAGCCCCAGCATTTT.

The rearrangement joins TRBV19 to TRBJ2-7; D remains unclear. V dropped 3 bases and J dropped 0 bases, with 9 bases sitting between them. The CDR3 consists of 14 residues. Germline V gene sequence: CDR1 LNHDA, CDR2 SQIVND (reference sequence). This chain's CDR3 is CASSMAANSYEQYF. For the CDR3, the DNA is TGTGCCAGTAGTATGGCGGCCAACTCCTACGAGCAGTACTTC.

The chain links TRBV27 to TRBJ2-5, with 7 bases matching TRBD2. CDR1 MNHEY and CDR2 SMNVEV come from the germline V gene (reference sequence). Trimming at V came to 4 bases and at J to 4 bases, leaving 9 bases not matched to a gene. There are 15 residues in the CDR3. The CDR3 here is CASSSGLGLIETQYF. CDR3 DNA sequence: TGTGCCAGCAGTTCCGGACTAGGCTTGATAGAGACCCAGTACTTC.

Only a few counts were recorded for this clonotype. The chain joins TRBV2 to TRBJ2-5; tentative D call: TRBD1 (5 bases). The ends were cut back, 6 bases at V and 1 base at J, with 12 bases in the middle. The CDR3 runs to 14 residues. The germline gives CDR1 SNHLY, CDR2 FYNNEI. The DNA for the CDR3 is TGTGCCAGCAGCCGCAGGGAAACCCAAGAGACCCAGTACTTC. As protein: CASSRRETQETQYF.

The chain uses TRBV6-6 and TRBJ2-1, with TRBD2 as a possible D gene (7 bases). Germline V gene data show CDR1 as MNHNY and CDR2 as SVGAGI (reference sequence). V dropped 5 bases and J dropped 4 bases, with 21 bases sitting between them. The CDR3 length is 17 residues. The CDR3 DNA reads TGTGCCAGCAGTGGCCTTATATCGGGGGGCGAGTACAATGAGCAGTTCTTC. Translated, it gives CASSGLISGGEYNEQFF.

This clonotype was observed a handful of times. The J gene is TRBJ2-2, the V gene TRBV6-2 or TRBV6-3; no clear D gene. The ends were cut back, 7 bases at V and 3 bases at J, with 18 bases in the middle. Looked up from germline, CDR1 is MNHEY and CDR2 is SVGEGT. This CDR3 region has 16 residues. DNA for the CDR3: TGTGCCAGCAAGGAACGAGGCAACCCTTACACCGGGGAGCTGTTTTTT. As protein: CASKERGNPYTGELFF.

The chain has TRBV4-1 and TRBJ1-5; D not certain. CDR1 MGHRA and CDR2 YSYEKL come from the germline V gene. Between the trimmed V and J ends, which lost 4 bases and 0 bases, there was a span of 16 bases. The CDR3 consists of 17 residues. The DNA of the CDR3 is TGCGCCAGCAGCCGGCTGGGCGCCCTGAATAGCAATCAGCCCCAGCATTTT. It encodes CASSRLGALNSNQPQHF.

The table lists this clonotype with many counts. This sequence joins TRBV7-2 and TRBJ2-3; perhaps TRBD2 as D (7 bases). The germline CDR1 and CDR2 sequences are SGHTA and FQGNSA. Trimming cost V 5 bases and J 1 base, with 13 bases left between them. This CDR3 region has 15 residues. The CDR3 sequence is CASSAWGGGTDTQYF. CDR3 coding DNA: TGTGCCAGCAGCGCCTGGGGGGGCGGCACAGATACGCAGTATTTT.

The V gene is TRBV20-1, the J gene TRBJ1-1; D gene unclear. The CDR3 is 12 residues long. Germline V CDR1 and CDR2: DFQATT, SNEGSKA (reference sequence). Trimming pared 3 bases from V and 7 bases from J, leaving 12 bases between. CDR3 sequence: CSASLSRIEAFF. The CDR3 bases are TGCAGTGCTAGTCTTTCTAGAATTGAAGCTTTCTTT.

In its sample, this clonotype was seen once. The chain uses TRBV19 and TRBJ1-3, with D possibly matching TRBD1 (6 bases). V was trimmed by 6 bases and J by 1 base, leaving 10 bases between them. The CDR3 consists of 14 residues. The V gene's germline CDR1 is LNHDA and CDR2 SQIVND (reference sequence). The CDR3 spells CASSEGTSGNTIYF. The CDR3 coding sequence is TGTGCCAGTAGCGAAGGGACATCTGGAAACACCATATATTTT.

This clonotype was seen a single time. The V call is TRBV10-3, the J call TRBJ2-5; D ambiguous. The germline V and J ends were trimmed by 5 bases and 5 bases, with 18 bases remaining between them. The CDR3 runs 15 residues. Per germline, CDR1 ENHRY and CDR2 SYGVKD. CDR3 in amino acids: CAISSRSRNDETQYF. CDR3 bases: TGTGCCATCAGTTCCCGGAGCCGAAATGATGAGACCCAGTACTTC.

The table lists this clonotype with many counts. V and J are TRBV7-2 and TRBJ1-1; D unclear. The germline CDR1 and CDR2 sequences are SGHTA and FQGNSA. This CDR3 contains 13 residues. Trimming removed 0 bases at V and 4 bases at J, with 6 bases between. The CDR3 loop is CASSLAWGTEAFF. DNA of the CDR3: TGTGCCAGCAGCTTAGCATGGGGCACTGAAGCTTTCTTT.

This clonotype was seen many times. The chain uses TRBV7-2 and TRBJ2-7; 9 bases match TRBD1. CDR1 is SGHTA and CDR2 is FQGNSA in the germline V gene. The CDR3 spans 17 residues. V trimming: 3 bases; J trimming: 1 base; junction bases outside the gene matches: 10. This CDR3 is CASSFRGQGIGSYEQYF. The CDR3 region has the DNA TGTGCCAGCAGCTTCCGAGGACAGGGGATTGGGTCCTACGAGCAGTACTTC.

This clonotype was detected only a few times. This chain connects TRBV6-5 to TRBJ2-7, with 7 bases matching TRBD1. The V segment lost 4 bases and the J segment 2 bases; nucleotides outside the gene matches: 5. CDR3 length equals 14 residues. The germline V gene encodes CDR1 MNHEY and CDR2 SVGAGI. Here the CDR3 reads CASSLDRPPYEQYF. The DNA for the CDR3 is TGTGCCAGCAGTTTGGACAGGCCACCCTACGAGCAGTACTTC.

The chain uses TRBV5-1 and TRBJ2-2, with a weak D call TRBD1 (7 bases). Trimming cost V 6 bases and J 4 bases, with 13 bases left between them. The CDR3 extends over 14 amino acids. Looked up from germline, CDR1 is SGHRS and CDR2 is YFSETQ. The CDR3 coding sequence is TGCGCCAGCATTGGGACAGCGGGCACCGGGGAGCTGTTTTTT. Encoded protein: CASIGTAGTGELFF.

The V and J genes are TRBV28 and TRBJ1-4; 8 positions agree with TRBD1. From germline, CDR1 is MDHEN and CDR2 SYDVKM. This CDR3 has 14 residues. V gave up 8 bases and J gave up 8 bases; unmatched junction bases: 10. The CDR3 reads CASSYLQGVEKLFF. Written as DNA, the CDR3 is TGTGCCAGCTCCTATCTACAGGGGGTAGAAAAACTGTTTTTT.

In this sample, this clonotype turned up many times. This sequence joins TRBV28 and TRBJ2-7, with D hard to call. This CDR3 spans 12 amino acids. Germline CDR1 and CDR2: MDHEN and SYDVKM. Trimming removed 6 bases from V and 1 base from J, with 7 bases in between. CDR3 coding DNA: TGTGCCAGCAGCCATTATTCCTACGAGCAGTACGTC. Translation: CASSHYSYEQYV.

This clonotype turned up a few times. For the CDR3, the DNA is TGTGCCAGCAGCTATTTCCAGGGTAACAATGAGCAGTTCTTC. It specifies CASSYFQGNNEQFF. This chain links TRBV7-6 with TRBJ2-1; the D gene is possibly TRBD1 (5 bases). The ends were cut back, 4 bases at V and 5 bases at J, with 12 bases in the middle. The length of the CDR3 is 14 residues. Per germline, CDR1 SGHVS and CDR2 FNYEAQ. The whole variable domain, remainder taken from reference TRBV7-6 and TRBJ2-1, is GAGVSQSPRYKVTKRGQDVALRCDPISGHVSLYWYRQALGQGPEFLTYFNYEAQQDKSGLPNDRFSAERPEGSISTLTIQRTEQRDSAMYRCASSYFQGNNEQFFGPGTRLTVL.